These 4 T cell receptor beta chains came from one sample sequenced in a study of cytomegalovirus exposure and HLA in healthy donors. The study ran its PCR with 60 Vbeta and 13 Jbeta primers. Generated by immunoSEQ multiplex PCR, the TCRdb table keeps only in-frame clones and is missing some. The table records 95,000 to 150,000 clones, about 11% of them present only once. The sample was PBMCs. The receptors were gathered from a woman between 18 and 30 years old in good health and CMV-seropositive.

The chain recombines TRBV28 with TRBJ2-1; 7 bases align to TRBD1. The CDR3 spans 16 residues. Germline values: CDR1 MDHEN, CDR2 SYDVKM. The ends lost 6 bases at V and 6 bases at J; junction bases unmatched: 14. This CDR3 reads CASRPSDRAMGNEQFF. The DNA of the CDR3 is TGTGCCAGCAGGCCCTCCGACAGGGCGATGGGCAATGAGCAGTTCTTC.

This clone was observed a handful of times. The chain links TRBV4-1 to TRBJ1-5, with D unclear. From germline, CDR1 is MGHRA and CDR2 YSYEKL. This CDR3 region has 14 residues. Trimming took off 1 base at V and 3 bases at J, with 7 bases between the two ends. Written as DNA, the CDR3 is TGCGCCAGCAGCCAAGTTTCCCTCAATCAGCCCCAGCATTTT. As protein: CASSQVSLNQPQHF.

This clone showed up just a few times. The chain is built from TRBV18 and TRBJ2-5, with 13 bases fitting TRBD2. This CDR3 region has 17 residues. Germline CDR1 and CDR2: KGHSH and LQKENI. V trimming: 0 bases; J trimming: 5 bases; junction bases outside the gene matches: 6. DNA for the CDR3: TGTGCCAGCTCACCACCGGGACTAGCGGGAAGTCAGGAGACCCAGTACTTC. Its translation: CASSPPGLAGSQETQYF.

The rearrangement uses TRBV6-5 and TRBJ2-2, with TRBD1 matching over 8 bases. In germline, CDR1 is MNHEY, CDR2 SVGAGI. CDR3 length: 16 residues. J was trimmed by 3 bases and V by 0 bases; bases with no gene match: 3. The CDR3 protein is CASSYSIQGDTGELFF. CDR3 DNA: TGTGCCAGCAGTTACTCGATACAGGGGGACACCGGGGAGCTGTTTTTT.